The 22 T cell receptor beta chains below all came from one sample that was sequenced in a study of glioma-infiltrating T cells after dendritic cell vaccination listed by TCRdb under 2016. Libraries were made using the immunoSEQ multiplex PCR assay. TCRdb retrieved this table from immuneACCESS and kept in-frame rearrangements only. Not all clones are present; in checked studies, unresolved V genes account for under half, and no reason is known for the remainder. In all, the sample holds 90,000 to 140,000 clones, and nearly 90% of those were seen once. The top ten clonotypes cover roughly 3% of the sample. What the time point label conveys for this sample: after dendritic cell vaccination, including at tumor progression/relapse. The starting material was blood, obtained after dendritic cell vaccination. The source of these receptors is a human donor with glioblastoma.

This chain joins TRBV5-1 and TRBJ1-2, with D hard to call. Germline V lookup: CDR1 SGHRS, CDR2 YFSETQ. Trimming stripped 2 bases from V and 0 bases from J, with 11 bases between. CDR3 length: 15 residues. The CDR3 protein is CASSFSTSTNYGYTF. The CDR3 DNA reads TGCGCCAGCAGCTTTTCTACGAGTACTAACTATGGCTACACCTTC. Full variable domain (outside the CDR3, taken from reference TRBV5-1 and TRBJ1-2): KAGVTQTPRYLIKTRGQQVTLSCSPISGHRSVSWYQQTPGQGLQFLFEYFSETQRNKGNFPGRFSGRQFSNSRSEMNVSTLELGDSALYLCASSFSTSTNYGYTFGSGTRLTVV.

The gene calls are TRBV5-4 and TRBJ2-2; tentatively, D is TRBD2 (7 bases). Germline V CDR1 and CDR2: SGHNT, YYREEE (reference sequence). Trimming stripped 4 bases from V and 4 bases from J, with 11 bases between. CDR3 length equals 14 residues. Written as DNA, the CDR3 is TGTGCCAGCAGCCTGAGGGGGGGCACCGGGGAGCTGTTTTTT. Protein: CASSLRGGTGELFF. The full variable domain, in which reference TRBV5-4 and TRBJ2-2 provide the parts outside the CDR3, is ETGVTQSPTHLIKTRGQQVTLRCSSQSGHNTVSWYQQALGQGPQFIFQYYREEENGRGNFPPRFSGLQFPNYSSELNVNALELDDSALYLCASSLRGGTGELFFGEGSRLTVL.

As concerns this clone: The identical CDR3 is also encoded by other nucleotide sequences in the sample. The chain recombines TRBV2 with TRBJ2-3, with 7 bases that match TRBD2. CDR1 is SNHLY and CDR2 is FYNNEI in the germline V gene. J was trimmed by 0 bases and V by 6 bases; bases with no gene match: 3. The CDR3 totals 14 residues. CDR3 amino acids: CASSLAASTDTQYF. The CDR3, as DNA: TGTGCCAGCAGCCTAGCGGCTAGCACAGATACGCAGTATTTT.

V usage is TRBV7-2 and J usage is TRBJ2-1; 9 bases are shared with TRBD2. Trimming took 2 bases from V and 6 from J; bases not matched to a gene: 5. The CDR3 consists of 15 residues. Germline lookup yields CDR1 SGHTA and CDR2 FQGNSA. CDR3 residues: CASSLLAGVFNEQFF. The CDR3 nucleotides read TGTGCCAGCAGCTTATTAGCGGGAGTCTTCAATGAGCAGTTCTTC.

V usage is TRBV4-1 and J usage is TRBJ2-7; 11 bases are shared with TRBD2. This CDR3 is built from 15 residues. Germline V CDR1 and CDR2: MGHRA, YSYEKL. The V segment lost 0 bases and the J segment 3 bases; nucleotides outside the gene matches: 1. CDR3 bases: TGCGCCAGCAGCCAAGAACTAGCGGGGGTCTACGAGCAGTACTTC. It is translated as CASSQELAGVYEQYF.

The table lists this clone with a few counts. Within the sample, other DNA sequences also encode this same CDR3. This sequence joins TRBV12-5 and TRBJ2-7; 10 bases match TRBD2. The CDR3 runs to 13 residues. Losses at the gene ends were 6 bases for V and 4 bases for J; bases not matched to a gene: 3. CDR1 is LGHNT and CDR2 is FRNRAP in the germline V gene. CDR3 residues: CASGRTSGYEQYF. The CDR3 region has the DNA TGTGCTAGTGGGCGGACTAGCGGATACGAGCAGTACTTC.

The chain links TRBV27 to TRBJ2-7, with 9 bases that match TRBD1. The germline V gene encodes CDR1 MNHEY and CDR2 SMNVEV (reference sequence). The J segment lost 0 bases and the V segment lost 6 bases, leaving 12 bases of the junction unmatched. This CDR3 region has 17 residues. CDR3 amino acids: CASSRSQGASFSYEQYF. The CDR3, as DNA: TGTGCCAGCAGCCGCTCACAGGGGGCATCCTTCTCCTACGAGCAGTACTTC.

The chain links TRBV4-1 to TRBJ1-6; no clear D gene. The CDR3 contains 16 residues. CDR1 is MGHRA, CDR2 YSYEKL, per germline. V dropped 0 bases and J dropped 5 bases, with 11 bases sitting between them. The CDR3 region is CASSQDGYTNNSPLHF. In DNA, the CDR3 is TGCGCCAGCAGCCAAGACGGGTATACGAATAATTCACCCCTCCACTTT.

The rearrangement joins TRBV29-1 to TRBJ1-5, with D perhaps matching TRBD1 (6 bases). The germline V gene has CDR1 SQVTM and CDR2 ANQGSEA. The CDR3 extends over 13 amino acids. Trimming removed 4 bases from V and 4 bases from J, with 11 bases in between. CDR3 bases: TGCAGCGTTGGGACAGATCGTAATCAGCCCCAGCATTTT. Protein sequence: CSVGTDRNQPQHF.

The count of this clone is one. CDR3 residues: CASSLGGLANYGYTF. The DNA for the CDR3 is TGCGCCAGCAGCTTGGGAGGACTTGCTAACTATGGCTACACCTTC. The gene calls are TRBV5-1 and TRBJ1-2; D not certain. V was shortened by 0 bases and J by 0 bases, with 9 bases between the two germline ends. Germline V gene data show CDR1 as SGHRS and CDR2 as YFSETQ. The CDR3 runs to 15 residues.

The chain is built from TRBV7-9 and TRBJ2-1; D call uncertain. V lost 4 bases and J 7 bases, leaving 8 bases between the germline ends. Per germline, CDR1 SEHNR and CDR2 FQNEAQ (reference sequence). This CDR3 has 12 amino acids. CDR3 sequence reads: CASSSLGNEQFF. CDR3 nucleotides: TGTGCCAGCAGCTCCCTAGGAAATGAGCAGTTCTTC.

The V gene is TRBV10-2, the J gene TRBJ2-7; tentative D call: TRBD2 (6 bases). V dropped 3 bases and J dropped 9 bases, with 18 bases sitting between them. Per germline, CDR1 WSHSY and CDR2 SAAADI. This CDR3 region has 14 residues. The CDR3 sequence: CASSEKGEALGQYF. As DNA, the CDR3 is TGCGCCAGCAGTGAAAAAGGGGAGGCCCTCGGGCAGTACTTC.

Turning to this clone: Different DNA sequences within this sample yield the same CDR3. The chain uses TRBV7-6 and TRBJ1-1; D is undetermined. CDR3 size: 13 residues. CDR1 and CDR2 (germline): SGHVS, FNYEAQ. V was shortened by 6 bases and J by 3 bases, with 11 bases between the two germline ends. The CDR3 sequence is CASSFGDYTEAFF. DNA of the CDR3: TGTGCCAGCAGTTTCGGGGATTACACTGAAGCTTTCTTT.

The chain links TRBV19 to TRBJ2-1, with D tentatively TRBD1 (6 bases). This CDR3 region has 11 residues. Per the germline V gene, CDR1 is LNHDA and CDR2 is SQIVND (reference sequence). The ends were cut back, 6 bases at V and 8 bases at J, with 8 bases in the middle. Here the CDR3 DNA reads TGTGCCAGTAGCAGGGGTTATGAGCAGTTCTTC. Protein: CASSRGYEQFF.

This chain joins TRBV11-2 and TRBJ2-5; TRBD1 is a possible D gene (5 bases). Trimming removed 3 bases from V and 5 bases from J, with 10 bases in between. CDR1 SGHAT and CDR2 FQNNGV come from the germline V gene. The CDR3 spans 13 residues. The CDR3 coding sequence is TGTGCCAGCAGCTTTTCAGGGCGGGAGACCCAGTACTTC. It encodes CASSFSGRETQYF.

The V call is TRBV10-3, the J call TRBJ2-3, with 11 bases that match TRBD2. The junction had 4 bases not matched to a gene; V was cut back by 7 bases and J by 4 bases. This CDR3 is built from 14 residues. Looked up from germline, CDR1 is ENHRY and CDR2 is SYGVKD. The CDR3 is CAITSGRSADTQYF. DNA for the CDR3: TGTGCCATCACTAGCGGGAGGAGCGCAGATACGCAGTATTTT.

CDR3 DNA sequence: TGCAGTGCACAGGGGCAGTTCTTC. It specifies CSAQGQFF. The chain uses TRBV20-1 and TRBJ2-1, with a possible D match to TRBD1 (6 bases). V was shortened by 6 bases and J by 12 bases, with 6 bases between the two germline ends. The CDR3 extends over 8 amino acids. Germline CDR1 is DFQATT and CDR2 is SNEGSKA (reference sequence).

The genes are TRBV6-1 and TRBJ1-1; D may be TRBD1 (5 bases). Germline CDR1 and CDR2: MNHNS and SASEGT. The CDR3 loop spans 21 amino acids. V dropped 2 bases and J dropped 4 bases, with 32 bases sitting between them. The CDR3 nucleotides read TGTGCCAGCAGTGAATACCTCTTCCGGAGGGGAGGGGTCGGTGGTGGCACTGAAGCTTTCTTT. Protein sequence: CASSEYLFRRGGVGGGTEAFF.

J is TRBJ1-1 and V is TRBV11-2, with D unclear. Germline V CDR1 and CDR2: SGHAT, FQNNGV. The germline V and J ends were trimmed by 7 bases and 3 bases, with 15 bases remaining between them. CDR3 length equals 14 residues. CDR3 sequence reads: CASTPEPPHTEAFF. DNA of the CDR3: TGTGCCAGCACCCCAGAACCCCCGCACACTGAAGCTTTCTTT.

The chain carries TRBV27 and TRBJ1-2; maybe TRBD1 (5 bases). The CDR3 has 13 amino acids. With 3 bases removed from V and 7 bases from J, the gap between germline ends came to 12 bases. CDR1 and CDR2 from the germline V gene are MNHEY and SMNVEV (reference sequence). The CDR3 region has the DNA TGTGCCAGCAGTTTCACCCAGGGTACTGGCTACACCTTC. It codes for CASSFTQGTGYTF.

V gene TRBV7-2 combines with J gene TRBJ2-3, with a possible D match to TRBD1 (6 bases). CDR1 and CDR2 from the germline V gene are SGHTA and FQGNSA. This CDR3 region has 14 residues. Between the trimmed V and J ends, which lost 6 bases and 3 bases, there was a span of 13 bases. The CDR3 bases are TGTGCCAGCAGTTACAGGGTTGGGACAGATACGCAGTATTTT. Its protein is CASSYRVGTDTQYF.

The rearrangement uses TRBV29-1 and TRBJ2-5, with a weak D call TRBD2 (7 bases). V gave up 3 bases and J gave up 4 bases, with 9 bases separating them. The CDR3 is made up of 12 amino acids. Germline V CDR1 and CDR2: SQVTM, ANQGSEA. The CDR3 nucleotides are TGCAGCGTTGATCGGGGGGCAGAGACCCAGTACTTC. Translated, it gives CSVDRGAETQYF.